This entry concerns a single TCR beta chain. This record belongs to a study of blood T cells in healthy people across ages. Germline V lookup: CDR1 LNHNV, CDR2 YYDKDF (reference sequence). This CDR3 contains 16 residues. The J segment lost 2 bases and the V segment lost 2 bases, leaving 4 bases of the junction unmatched. The second PCR ran about 6 to 12 cycles with a sample-barcoded 5' primer and J-beta primers. A template-switch adaptor containing 12 random nucleotides labeled each cDNA molecule. TCRdb re-called the 5' RACE reads through MiXCR, storing one row per CDR3 protein. The sample yields over a million distinct CDR3 sequences, around 43% seen once.

This chain connects TRBV15 to TRBJ2-1; 9 bases line up with TRBD2. This receptor was taken from a woman aged 55-69 years in good health. Sequencing was performed on blood. In DNA form, the CDR3 reads TGTGCCACCAGCAGATTAGCGGGAGCAACCTACAATGAGCAGTTCTTC. It codes for CATSRLAGATYNEQFF.